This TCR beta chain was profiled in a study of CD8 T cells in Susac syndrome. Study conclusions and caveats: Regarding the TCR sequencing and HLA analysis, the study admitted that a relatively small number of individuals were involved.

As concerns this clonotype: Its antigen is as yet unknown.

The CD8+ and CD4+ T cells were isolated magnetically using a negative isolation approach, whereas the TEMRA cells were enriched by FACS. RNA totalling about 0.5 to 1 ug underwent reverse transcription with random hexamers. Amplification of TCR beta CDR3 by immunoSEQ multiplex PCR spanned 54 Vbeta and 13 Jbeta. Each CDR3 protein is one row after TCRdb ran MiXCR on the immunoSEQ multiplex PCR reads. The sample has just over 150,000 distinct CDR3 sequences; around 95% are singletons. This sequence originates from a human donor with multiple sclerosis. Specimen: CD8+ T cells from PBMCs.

CDR3 residues: CASSQVLDRTSSGANVLTF. In DNA form, the CDR3 reads TGTGCCAGCAGCCAAGTTTTAGACAGGACTTCCTCTGGGGCCAACGTCCTGACTTTC. The chain has TRBV3-1 and TRBJ2-6, with D tentatively TRBD1 (6 bases). Germline CDR1 reads LGHDT; CDR2 reads YNNKEL (reference sequence). There are 19 residues in the CDR3. Deletions cut 1 base from V and 0 bases from J, with 16 bases between.